The 9 T cell receptor beta chains listed next were all sequenced from one sample in a study of regulatory T cells in long-lasting Graves disease. The authors built TCR beta libraries using iRepertoire HTBI primers and Arm-PCR of CDR3 regions. One entry per CDR3 protein results from TCRdb running MiXCR on the multiplex PCR reads. The table records 300,000 to 500,000 distinct CDR3 sequences, under 25% of them present only once. Time point defined: persistent/refractory GD, antithyroid drugs over 5 years with positive TRAb. RNA extracted from PBMCs served as the sequencing template. The material sequenced was peripheral blood mononuclear cells (PBMCs), taken when the disease was refractory, from a patient treated with antithyroid drugs. These receptors originate from a female donor with Graves disease.

This clonotype occurred a few times. The chain joins TRBV4-3 to TRBJ2-7; a possible D gene is TRBD1 (6 bases). Germline CDR1 reads LGHNA; CDR2 reads YSLEER. The CDR3 runs 16 residues. Trimming pared 0 bases from V and 5 bases from J, leaving 17 bases between. The CDR3 DNA reads TGCGCCAGCAGCCAAGATGGGCCTCCAGGGGCTGACGAGCAGTACTTC. It translates to CASSQDGPPGADEQYF.

This clonotype came up once. This rearrangement joins TRBV10-3 to TRBJ2-2, with D maybe TRBD2 (5 bases). The CDR3 length is 14 residues. Germline CDR1 is ENHRY and CDR2 is SYGVKD. V was trimmed by 2 bases and J by 7 bases, leaving 11 bases between them. The CDR3 here is CAISEGRGIGELFF. As DNA, the CDR3 is TGTGCCATCAGTGAGGGACGGGGAATCGGGGAGCTGTTTTTT.

A few counts support this clonotype. V is TRBV9 and J is TRBJ2-5; 7 nucleotides agree with TRBD1. Losses at the gene ends were 2 bases for V and 4 bases for J; bases not matched to a gene: 5. The CDR3 covers 14 residues. From germline, CDR1 is SGDLS and CDR2 YYNGEE. DNA of the CDR3: TGTGCCAGCAGCGTCGACAGGGAACGAGAGACCCAGTACTTC. The encoded protein is CASSVDRERETQYF. The whole variable domain, remainder taken from reference TRBV9 and TRBJ2-5, is DSGVTQTPKHLITATGQRVTLRCSPRSGDLSVYWYQQSLDQGLQFLIQYYNGEERAKGNILERFSAQQFPDLHSELNLSSLELGDSALYFCASSVDRERETQYFGPGTRLLVL.

The V gene is TRBV15, the J gene TRBJ1-5; unclear D gene. The CDR3 contains 20 residues. Trimming shortened V by 1 base and J by 1 base, and 23 bases separated the two germline ends. The V gene's germline CDR1 is LNHNV and CDR2 YYDKDF (reference sequence). The CDR3 DNA reads TGTGCCACCAGCAGAGTCAAGACCGGAGGGTATATCGGGAGCAATCAGCCCCAGCATTTT. Translated, it gives CATSRVKTGGYIGSNQPQHF.

This clonotype was counted between two and nine times. V usage is TRBV3-1 and J usage is TRBJ2-7; 14 bases fit TRBD2. Unmatched junction bases numbered 8, after V lost 0 bases and J lost 4 bases. CDR1 LGHDT and CDR2 YNNKEL come from the germline V gene (reference sequence). This CDR3 is 18 amino acids long. CDR3: CASSQDHPGLAGVYEQYF. In DNA form, the CDR3 reads TGTGCCAGCAGCCAAGATCACCCGGGACTAGCGGGAGTGTACGAGCAGTACTTC.

The V call is TRBV12-3 or TRBV12-4, the J call TRBJ1-5; the match to TRBD1 covers 8 bases. J gave up 7 bases and V 3 bases, and 5 bases lay outside the gene matches. The CDR3 sequence is 14 residues long. The CDR3 is CASSFDRGLQPQHF. The CDR3 DNA sequence: TGTGCCAGCAGTTTTGACAGGGGTCTGCAGCCCCAGCATTTT.

This clonotype appeared a few times. The CDR3 DNA reads TGTGCCAGCAGCTTTATGGGGGGACCGGGCTCACCCCTCCACTTT. This sequence encodes CASSFMGGPGSPLHF. V and J are TRBV7-8 and TRBJ1-6, with a tentative D call TRBD1 (5 bases). Germline assignment: CDR1 SGHVS and CDR2 FQNEAQ. V lost 3 bases and J lost 10, with 16 bases in between. This CDR3 has 15 amino acids. Full variable domain (remainder filled in from reference TRBV7-8 and TRBJ1-6): GAGVSQSPRYKVAKRGQDVALRCDPISGHVSLFWYQQALGQGPEFLTYFQNEAQLDKSGLPSDRFFAERPEGSVSTLKIQRTQQEDSAVYLCASSFMGGPGSPLHFGNGTRLTVT.

This clonotype was seen repeatedly, ten times or more. The genes are TRBV12-3 or TRBV12-4 and TRBJ2-7; 7 nucleotides line up with TRBD2. V shed 4 bases, J shed 7 bases, and the junction held 13 bases outside the gene matches. The CDR3 has 15 amino acids. CDR3 bases: TGTGCCAGCAGTTCGGGGCTAGCGGAGCGGTCGGAGCAGTACTTC. Translating it yields CASSSGLAERSEQYF.

This clonotype showed up many times. The chain links TRBV27 to TRBJ1-2, with D perhaps matching TRBD1 (5 bases). This CDR3 contains 14 residues. The ends were cut back, 1 base at V and 3 bases at J, with 9 bases in the middle. Per the germline V gene, CDR1 is MNHEY and CDR2 is SMNVEV (reference sequence). The CDR3: CASSLYRDDYGYTF. The CDR3 bases are TGTGCCAGCAGTTTATACCGGGACGACTATGGCTACACCTTC.